This T cell receptor (beta chain) was captured by sequencing in a study of cytomegalovirus exposure and HLA in healthy donors. Overall study findings and caveats: Immune exposure was documented only through CMV serostatus. Later analysis found that TCR beta chains associated with HLA were more clonally expanded than other, equally common chains. Presence/absence analyses assumed roughly uniform sequencing depth across donors, which may not hold.

In the case of this clone: The antigen remains undetermined.

The PCR had 60 Vbeta and 13 Jbeta primers. Here immunoSEQ multiplex PCR was the method, and the copy in TCRdb shows in-frame clones only, minus some. The repertoire has around 180,000 clones, about 80% of them found once; the top ten carry less than 1.5%. Though probably carrying unrecorded immune exposures, donors were nominally healthy at sampling. After removal of 5 bases from V and 6 bases from J, the junction contained 4 bases not matched to a gene. The CDR3 consists of 15 residues. CDR1 is SGHNT, CDR2 YENEEA, per germline. Sequencing was performed on PBMCs. The receptor's source is a woman aged 25 to 39 in good health and CMV-seropositive. The chain carries TRBV11-3 and TRBJ1-4, with 12 positions matching TRBD1. The CDR3 DNA sequence: TGTGCCAGCAGCGCGGGGACAGGGGGCGATGAAAAACTGTTTTTT. It is translated as CASSAGTGGDEKLFF.